The 32 T cell receptor beta chains below all came from one sample that was sequenced in a study of T cells in Graves' hyperthyroidism and ophthalmopathy. RNA transcripts gave rise to amplified TCR beta CDR3 regions. The TCR CDR3 was amplified in a first-round RT-PCR using the HTBI primer set. One entry per CDR3 protein results from TCRdb running MiXCR on the multiplex PCR reads. This sample has around 300,000 distinct CDR3 sequences, with around 13% found just once. Sequences were obtained from blood. The source of these receptors is a woman aged 40 to 50 with Graves' hyperthyroidism.

This clonotype appeared many times. The chain combines TRBV28 with TRBJ2-5; 10 nucleotides agree with TRBD1. The CDR3 has 13 amino acids. The V segment lost 6 bases and the J segment 6 bases; nucleotides outside the gene matches: 4. Germline V gene sequence: CDR1 MDHEN, CDR2 SYDVKM. The CDR3 reads CASRGQGWQTQYF. DNA for the CDR3: TGTGCCAGCAGGGGACAGGGGTGGCAGACCCAGTACTTC.

V usage is TRBV25-1 and J usage is TRBJ2-7, with 11 bases fitting TRBD1. Trimming cost V 1 base and J 4 bases; bases outside gene matches: 6. From germline, CDR1 is MGHDK and CDR2 SYGVNS. The CDR3 loop spans 16 amino acids. CDR3 in DNA: TGTGCCAGCAGTGAATTGGGGACAGGGGGGAATTACGAGCAGTACTTC. It specifies CASSELGTGGNYEQYF.

This clonotype came up many times. The genes are TRBV12-5 and TRBJ1-1; D gene uncertain. Trimming removed 2 bases from V and 0 bases from J, with 13 bases in between. The CDR3 is made up of 16 amino acids. Germline-derived CDR1 and CDR2 are LGHNT and FRNRAP. Here the CDR3 reads CASGLPRTGMNTEAFF. The CDR3 DNA is TGTGCTAGTGGTTTGCCACGGACCGGGATGAACACTGAAGCTTTCTTT.

In its sample, this clonotype was seen many times. At one end the junction does not follow the germline gene, possibly because of a read error. This sequence joins TRBV29-1 and TRBJ1-1; D is unresolved. CDR1 and CDR2 (germline): SQVTM, ANQGSEA. CDR3 length: 9 residues. The CDR3: CSVEDRGVF. The DNA for the CDR3 is TGCAGCGTTGAAGATCGGGGTGTCTTT.

This clonotype turned up a few times. The chain combines TRBV14 with TRBJ1-1; 9 positions agree with TRBD1. The CDR3 consists of 17 residues. Germline V CDR1 and CDR2: SGHDN, FVKESK. The junction had 9 bases not matched to a gene; V was cut back by 3 bases and J by 1 base. The CDR3 coding sequence is TGTGCCAGCAGCCACTACCCCCGGACAGGGGAGAACACTGAAGCTTTCTTT. It is translated as CASSHYPRTGENTEAFF.

This clonotype was seen more than once but under ten times. V gene TRBV5-6 combines with J gene TRBJ1-5; D gene unclear. V lost 3 bases, J lost 7 bases, and 14 bases lay in between. This CDR3 is 14 amino acids long. Germline CDR1 is SGHDT and CDR2 is YYEEEE. The DNA for the CDR3 is TGTGCCAGCAGCTCTATGTCCCAATACCAGCCCCAGCATTTT. Its translation: CASSSMSQYQPQHF.

This clonotype was observed at least ten times. V and J are TRBV2 and TRBJ1-5; 12 bases match TRBD1. This CDR3 spans 18 amino acids. V lost 6 bases to trimming and J lost 0 bases; unmatched junction nucleotides: 9. Germline V gene data show CDR1 as SNHLY and CDR2 as FYNNEI. CDR3 in amino acids: CASSDGTGGLLSNQPQHF. The CDR3 DNA sequence: TGTGCCAGCAGCGATGGGACAGGGGGCCTCCTTAGCAATCAGCCCCAGCATTTT.

Many counts were recorded for this clonotype. The gene calls are TRBV12-3 or TRBV12-4 and TRBJ1-2; D is uncertain. CDR3 length: 15 amino acids. The germline V and J ends were trimmed by 1 base and 7 bases, with 16 bases remaining between them. CDR3 in amino acids: CASSLEFAPDGGYTF. The CDR3 coding sequence is TGTGCCAGCAGTTTAGAGTTCGCCCCGGATGGTGGCTACACCTTC.

This chain uses TRBV6-2 or TRBV6-3 with TRBJ2-7, with 7 bases identical to TRBD2. The CDR3 is 14 amino acids. Per the germline V gene, CDR1 is MNHEY and CDR2 is SVGEGT. With 8 bases clipped from V and 9 bases from J, the junction kept 16 bases outside the gene matches. The CDR3 here is CASVRRRETGRQYF. In DNA form, the CDR3 reads TGTGCCAGCGTCAGGAGGCGGGAGACCGGTCGGCAGTACTTC.

This clonotype showed up just a few times. The chain combines TRBV7-6 with TRBJ2-6; D uncertain. From germline, CDR1 is SGHVS and CDR2 FNYEAQ. The CDR3 has 15 residues. Trimming shortened V by 5 bases and J by 1 base, and 9 bases separated the two germline ends. The CDR3 loop is CASSPRPSGANVLTF. CDR3 bases: TGTGCCAGCAGCCCCCGTCCGTCTGGGGCCAACGTCCTGACTTTC.

This clonotype came up many times. The chain's CDR3 is CASHREEGADTQYF. CDR3 DNA sequence: TGTGCCAGCCACCGGGAGGAGGGTGCAGATACGCAGTATTTT. V and J are TRBV2 and TRBJ2-3; the match to TRBD2 covers 7 bases. J lost 4 bases, V lost 8 bases, and 9 bases had no gene match. Germline V gene sequence: CDR1 SNHLY, CDR2 FYNNEI. This CDR3 is built from 14 residues.

This clonotype was seen many times. The rearrangement uses TRBV5-4 and TRBJ2-5; D not resolved. This CDR3 comprises 13 residues. V was clipped by 2 bases and J by 3 bases, with 8 bases between them. The germline V gene has CDR1 SGHNT and CDR2 YYREEE (reference sequence). CDR3 DNA sequence: TGTGCCAGCAGCTTCGGAGTAGAAGAGACCCAGTACTTC. Protein: CASSFGVEETQYF.

The table lists this clonotype with many counts. V gene TRBV14 combines with J gene TRBJ2-3, with D maybe TRBD1 (6 bases). This CDR3 comprises 17 residues. V shed 0 bases and J shed 3 bases, with 16 bases lying between them. The germline gives CDR1 SGHDN, CDR2 FVKESK. The CDR3 DNA reads as TGTGCCAGCAGCCAAGATGGCACAGGGTACGGAACAGATACGCAGTATTTT. This sequence encodes CASSQDGTGYGTDTQYF.

This clonotype was seen at least ten times. The chain links TRBV24-1 to TRBJ1-1; 9 nucleotides line up with TRBD1. V shed 6 bases and J 5 bases; nucleotides not matched to a gene: 3. Germline CDR1 is KGHDR and CDR2 is SFDVKD. This CDR3 is 13 amino acids long. The DNA for the CDR3 is TGTGCCACCAGTACAGGGGGCAGGACTGAAGCTTTCTTT. Amino acid sequence: CATSTGGRTEAFF.

This clonotype was seen ten or more times. V gene TRBV19 combines with J gene TRBJ1-1, with D maybe TRBD1 (6 bases). Germline lookup yields CDR1 LNHDA and CDR2 SQIVND (reference sequence). V lost 5 bases, J lost 11 bases, and 21 bases lay in between. The CDR3 spans 14 residues. CDR3 bases: TGTGCCAGTAGTTTGAGACAGGAGAAGGCGATGGCTTTCTTT. Translated: CASSLRQEKAMAFF.

The rearrangement links TRBV2 to TRBJ2-1; either TRBD1 or TRBD2 may supply D (6 bases each). The CDR3 contains 12 residues. CDR1 is SNHLY, CDR2 FYNNEI, per germline. The V and J ends lost 3 bases and 12 bases respectively, with 12 bases between them. CDR3 coding DNA: TGTGCCAGCAGTGACATGGGGGGCTTGCAGTTCTTC. It is translated as CASSDMGGLQFF.

This clonotype appeared many times. This rearrangement joins TRBV6-4 to TRBJ1-1; 8 nucleotides match TRBD1. The germline V gene has CDR1 MRHNA and CDR2 SNTAGT. This CDR3 comprises 14 residues. Trimming cost V 6 bases and J 5 bases; bases outside gene matches: 8. The CDR3 DNA follows: TGTGCCAGCAGCGCTCAACAGGGGGATACTGAAGCTTTCTTT. This sequence encodes CASSAQQGDTEAFF.

This clonotype was found many times. Here the CDR3 DNA reads TGTGCCAGCAGCCTAGCGGCCTCCTACAATGAGCAGTTCTTC. This sequence encodes CASSLAASYNEQFF. The chain joins TRBV2 to TRBJ2-1, with 7 bases matching TRBD2. CDR1 SNHLY and CDR2 FYNNEI come from the germline V gene. V lost 6 bases and J lost 0; bases outside the gene matches: 2. The CDR3 extends over 14 amino acids.

This clonotype was counted only a few times. The chain couples TRBV6-1 to TRBJ2-7; tentative D call: TRBD2 (7 bases). With 8 bases removed from V and 7 bases from J, the gap between germline ends came to 15 bases. This CDR3 spans 12 amino acids. Germline V CDR1 and CDR2: MNHNS, SASEGT. CDR3 region: CASGPGGWEQYF. CDR3 DNA: TGTGCCAGCGGTCCGGGGGGCTGGGAGCAGTACTTC.

This clonotype was observed many times. The gene calls are TRBV10-3 and TRBJ2-1; D possibly corresponds to TRBD2 (6 bases). Deletions cut 3 bases from V and 0 bases from J, with 12 bases between. CDR3 length equals 16 residues. Per the germline V gene, CDR1 is ENHRY and CDR2 is SYGVKD. Written as DNA, the CDR3 is TGTGCCATCAGTGATAGTAGCGGCGCCTCCTACAATGAGCAGTTCTTC. It yields the protein CAISDSSGASYNEQFF.

This clonotype was counted at least ten times. V is TRBV27 and J is TRBJ2-2; 11 bases line up with TRBD1. Germline V gene sequence: CDR1 MNHEY, CDR2 SMNVEV (reference sequence). J was trimmed by 7 bases and V by 2 bases; bases with no gene match: 3. The CDR3 totals 15 residues. CDR3: CASSLGQGAHGELFF. CDR3 nucleotides: TGTGCCAGCAGTTTAGGACAGGGGGCGCACGGGGAGCTGTTTTTT.

This clonotype was seen at least ten times. The chain uses TRBV12-3 or TRBV12-4 and TRBJ2-3; D is uncertain. Trimming shortened V by 0 bases and J by 1 base, and 8 bases separated the two germline ends. This CDR3 comprises 15 residues. CDR3 residues: CASSLALAGTDTQYF. Written as DNA, the CDR3 is TGTGCCAGCAGTTTAGCGCTTGCGGGCACAGATACGCAGTATTTT.

J is TRBJ2-1 and V is TRBV7-2, with TRBD1 matching 8 bases. Unmatched junction bases numbered 12, after V lost 1 base and J lost 7 bases. This CDR3 is 17 amino acids long. Germline lookup yields CDR1 SGHTA and CDR2 FQGNSA. The CDR3 nucleotides are TGTGCCAGCAGCTTAGTTTCAGGGGGCCACCTTGGGAATGAGCAGTTCTTC. Amino acid sequence: CASSLVSGGHLGNEQFF.

This clonotype was observed at least ten times. The chain has TRBV28 and TRBJ2-3; D may be TRBD2 (6 bases). Trimming pared 0 bases from V and 1 base from J, leaving 8 bases between. CDR3 length: 15 amino acids. The germline gives CDR1 MDHEN, CDR2 SYDVKM. As DNA, the CDR3 is TGTGCCAGCAGTTTATGGGGGGAGGGCACAGATACGCAGTATTTT. Translated: CASSLWGEGTDTQYF.

This clonotype was picked up many times. This sequence joins TRBV2 and TRBJ1-2, with D tentatively TRBD1 (5 bases). Per the germline V gene, CDR1 is SNHLY and CDR2 is FYNNEI. This CDR3 has 13 residues. The ends were cut back, 3 bases at V and 9 bases at J, with 14 bases in the middle. The CDR3 bases are TGTGCCAGCAGTGAGGGGGGGTACCATAGCTACACCTTC. Its translation is CASSEGGYHSYTF.

This clonotype was detected many times. This chain uses TRBV6-1 with TRBJ2-7, with a tentative D call TRBD2 (5 bases). The germline CDR1 and CDR2 sequences are MNHNS and SASEGT. This CDR3 comprises 12 residues. V lost 5 bases to trimming and J lost 3 bases, with 8 bases between them. The DNA for the CDR3 is TGTGCCAGCAGTCACCGGGACTACGAGCAGTACTTC. This translates into CASSHRDYEQYF.

This clonotype showed up many times. This sequence joins TRBV14 and TRBJ1-2, with D perhaps TRBD1 (5 bases). V lost 4 bases and J 6 bases, leaving 18 bases between the germline ends. CDR1 and CDR2 (germline): SGHDN, FVKESK. The CDR3 has 15 residues. The CDR3 coding sequence is TGTGCCAGCAGCCGTTACAGGTCAACTTTGGATGGCTACACCTTC. Encoded protein: CASSRYRSTLDGYTF.

The V call is TRBV5-4, the J call TRBJ2-7; maybe TRBD2 (6 bases). CDR1 and CDR2 from the germline V gene are SGHNT and YYREEE (reference sequence). Deletions cut 8 bases from V and 5 bases from J, with 14 bases between. The CDR3 contains 12 residues. CDR3 DNA sequence: TGTGCCAGTAGCGGACGAGTGAACGAGCAGTACTTC. Its protein product is CASSGRVNEQYF.

This clonotype showed up many times. The chain has TRBV7-8 and TRBJ1-1; possible D gene TRBD1, 6 bases. V lost 3 bases, J lost 1 base, and 9 bases lay in between. Germline loops: CDR1 SGHVS, CDR2 FQNEAQ. The CDR3 is made up of 14 amino acids. CDR3 in DNA: TGTGCCAGCAGCTTGGGACACTCGAACACTGAAGCTTTCTTT. Translating it yields CASSLGHSNTEAFF. Together with reference TRBV7-8 and TRBJ1-1, the CDR3 gives the full variable domain: GAGVSQSPRYKVAKRGQDVALRCDPISGHVSLFWYQQALGQGPEFLTYFQNEAQLDKSGLPSDRFFAERPEGSVSTLKIQRTQQEDSAVYLCASSLGHSNTEAFFGQGTRLTVV.

This clonotype was counted at least ten times. The rearrangement joins TRBV7-8 to TRBJ2-5, with 8 nucleotides matching TRBD1. The CDR3 consists of 14 residues. Germline V gives CDR1 SGHVS, CDR2 FQNEAQ. The junction had 6 bases not matched to a gene; V was cut back by 5 bases and J by 4 bases. CDR3 residues: CASSHRQGRETQYF. The CDR3 DNA sequence: TGTGCCAGCAGCCATCGACAGGGGCGAGAGACCCAGTACTTC.

Worth noting for this clonotype: A clone one base away is much larger, so this may be a read error. This chain uses TRBV3-1 with TRBJ2-5; 8 bases are a match to TRBD1. Germline CDR1 reads LGHDT; CDR2 reads YNNKEL (reference sequence). This CDR3 has 17 amino acids. CDR3 nucleotides: TGTGCCAGCAGCCAAGTAGCAGGGGGCGTTTGGCAAGACACCCAGTACTTC. This gives the protein CASSQVAGGVWQDTQYF.

This clonotype appeared many times. The chain has TRBV12-3 or TRBV12-4 and TRBJ1-1; no clear D. V was shortened by 6 bases and J by 8 bases, with 19 bases between the two germline ends. The CDR3 is 14 amino acids. This CDR3 is CASRPPVAPREAFF. The CDR3 DNA follows: TGTGCCAGCAGGCCCCCGGTTGCGCCGCGGGAAGCTTTCTTT.